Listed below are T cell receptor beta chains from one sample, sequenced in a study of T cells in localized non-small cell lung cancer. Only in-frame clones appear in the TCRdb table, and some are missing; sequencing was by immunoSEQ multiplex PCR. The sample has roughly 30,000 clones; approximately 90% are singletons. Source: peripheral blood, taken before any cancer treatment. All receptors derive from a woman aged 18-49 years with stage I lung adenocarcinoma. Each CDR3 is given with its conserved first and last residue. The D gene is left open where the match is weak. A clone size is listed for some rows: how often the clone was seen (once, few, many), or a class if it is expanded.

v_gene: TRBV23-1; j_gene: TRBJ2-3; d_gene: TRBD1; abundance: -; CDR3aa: CASSQPSDRSTDTQYF; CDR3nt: TGCGCCAGCAGTCAACCCTCGGACAGGAGCACAGATACGCAGTATTTT
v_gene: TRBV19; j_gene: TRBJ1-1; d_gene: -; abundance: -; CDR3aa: CASWGAEAFF; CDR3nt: TGTGCCTCTTGGGGAGCTGAAGCTTTCTTT
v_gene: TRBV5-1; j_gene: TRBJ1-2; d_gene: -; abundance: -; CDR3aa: CASSFEKGGTYGYTF; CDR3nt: TGCGCCAGCAGCTTCGAGAAAGGGGGGACCTATGGCTACACCTTC
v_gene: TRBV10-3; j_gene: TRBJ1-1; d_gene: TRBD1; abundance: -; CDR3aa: CAISELGGENEAFF; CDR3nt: TGTGCCATCAGTGAATTAGGGGGCGAGAATGAAGCTTTCTTT
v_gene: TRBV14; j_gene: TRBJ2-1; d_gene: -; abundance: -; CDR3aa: CASSQVTGYEQFF; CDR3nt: TGTGCCAGCAGCCAAGTTACAGGGTATGAGCAGTTCTTC
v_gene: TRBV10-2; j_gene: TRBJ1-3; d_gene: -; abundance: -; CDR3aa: CASRDGTANTIYF; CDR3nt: TGCGCCAGCAGAGACGGTACTGCAAACACCATATATTTT
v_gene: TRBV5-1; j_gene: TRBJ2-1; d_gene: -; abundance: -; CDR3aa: CASSSLEGDNEQFF; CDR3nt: TGCGCCAGCAGCAGCTTGGAAGGTGACAATGAGCAGTTCTTC
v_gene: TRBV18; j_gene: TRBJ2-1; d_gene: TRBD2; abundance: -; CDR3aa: CASSPPTSGSYNEQFF; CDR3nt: TGTGCCAGCTCACCACCGACTAGCGGGAGCTACAATGAGCAGTTCTTC
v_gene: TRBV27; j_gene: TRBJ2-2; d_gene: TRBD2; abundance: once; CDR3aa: CASSLTGTSGRLGELFF; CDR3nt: TGTGCCAGCAGTCTGACTGGGACTAGCGGGAGGCTCGGGGAGCTGTTTTTT
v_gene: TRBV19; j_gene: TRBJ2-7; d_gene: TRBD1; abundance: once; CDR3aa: CASSVGQGSGEQYF; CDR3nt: TGTGCCAGTAGTGTCGGACAGGGAAGCGGCGAGCAGTACTTC
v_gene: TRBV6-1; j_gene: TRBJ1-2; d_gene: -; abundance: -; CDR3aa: CASSEPHGAYGYTF; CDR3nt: TGTGCCAGCAGTGAACCCCACGGGGCCTATGGCTACACCTTC
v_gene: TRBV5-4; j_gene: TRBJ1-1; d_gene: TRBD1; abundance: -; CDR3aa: CASKRGGGSEAFF; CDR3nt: TGTGCCAGCAAGAGAGGGGGCGGGTCTGAAGCTTTCTTT
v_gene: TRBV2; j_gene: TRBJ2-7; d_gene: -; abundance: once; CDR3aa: CASSGAYEQYF; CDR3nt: TGTGCCAGCAGTGGGGCCTACGAGCAGTACTTC
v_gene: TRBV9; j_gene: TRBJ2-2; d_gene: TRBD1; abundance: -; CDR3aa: CASSDRGIGELFF; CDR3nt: TGTGCCAGCAGCGACAGGGGAATCGGGGAGCTGTTTTTT
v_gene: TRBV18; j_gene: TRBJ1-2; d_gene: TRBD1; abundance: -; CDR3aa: CASSPGIDRANTF; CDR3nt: TGTGCCAGCTCACCCGGAATAGACAGGGCCAACACCTTC
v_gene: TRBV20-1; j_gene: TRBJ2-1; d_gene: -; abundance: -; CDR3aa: CSAYSREERLF; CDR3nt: TGCAGTGCTTATTCGCGCGAGGAGCGGCTCTTC
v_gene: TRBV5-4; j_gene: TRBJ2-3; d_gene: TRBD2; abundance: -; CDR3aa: CASSLGLAGARTDTQYF; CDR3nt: TGTGCCAGCAGCTTGGGACTAGCGGGAGCGCGCACAGATACGCAGTATTTT
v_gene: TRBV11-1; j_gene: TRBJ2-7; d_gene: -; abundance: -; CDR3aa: CASSLGQSSYEQYF; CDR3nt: TGTGCCAGCAGCTTAGGTCAGAGCTCCTACGAGCAGTACTTC
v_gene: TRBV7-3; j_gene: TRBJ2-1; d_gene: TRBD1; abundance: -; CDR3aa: CASSLTQGEGTYNEQFF; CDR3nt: TGTGCCAGCAGCTTAACGCAGGGGGAAGGGACCTACAATGAGCAGTTCTTC
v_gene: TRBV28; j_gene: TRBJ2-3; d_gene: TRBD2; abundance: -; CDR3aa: CASSPGTNTDTQYF; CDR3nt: TGTGCCAGCAGTCCCGGGACTAACACAGATACGCAGTATTTT
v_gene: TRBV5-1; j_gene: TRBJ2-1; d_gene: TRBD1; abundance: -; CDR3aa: CASSLEDRSSYNEQFF; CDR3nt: TGCGCCAGCAGCTTGGAGGACAGGAGCTCCTACAATGAGCAGTTCTTC
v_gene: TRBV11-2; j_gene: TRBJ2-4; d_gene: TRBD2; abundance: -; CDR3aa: CASLRLAEKNIQYF; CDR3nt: TGTGCCAGCCTCAGACTAGCGGAAAAAAACATTCAGTACTTC
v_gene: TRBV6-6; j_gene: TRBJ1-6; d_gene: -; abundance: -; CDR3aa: CASKVGPYNSPLHF; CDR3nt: TGTGCCAGCAAAGTAGGACCCTATAATTCACCCCTCCACTTT
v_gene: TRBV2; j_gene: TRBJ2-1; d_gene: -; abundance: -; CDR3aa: CASSERGVNEQFF; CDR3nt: TGTGCCAGCAGTGAGAGGGGGGTTAATGAGCAGTTCTTC
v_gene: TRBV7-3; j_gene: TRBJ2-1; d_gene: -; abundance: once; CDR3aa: CASSLLQGNEQFF; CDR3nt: TGTGCCAGCAGCTTACTACAGGGCAATGAGCAGTTCTTC
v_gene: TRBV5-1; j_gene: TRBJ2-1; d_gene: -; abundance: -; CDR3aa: CASSLGLGRYNEQFF; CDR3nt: TGCGCCAGCAGCTTGGGGTTGGGAAGGTACAATGAGCAGTTCTTC
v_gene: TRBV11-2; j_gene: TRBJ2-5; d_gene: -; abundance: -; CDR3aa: CASSRQSLEETQYF; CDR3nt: TGTGCCAGCTCACGACAGAGCTTAGAAGAGACCCAGTACTTC
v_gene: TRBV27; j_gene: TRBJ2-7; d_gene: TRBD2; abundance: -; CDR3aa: CASSQGLAPSYEQYF; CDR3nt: TGTGCCAGCAGCCAAGGACTAGCGCCTTCCTACGAGCAGTACTTC
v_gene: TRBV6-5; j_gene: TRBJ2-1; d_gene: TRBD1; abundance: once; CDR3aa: CASSPGTGVLEQFF; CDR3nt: TGTGCCAGCAGCCCCGGGACAGGGGTGCTCGAGCAGTTCTTC
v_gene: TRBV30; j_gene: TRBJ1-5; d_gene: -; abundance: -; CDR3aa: CAWSQGTIPSNQPQHF; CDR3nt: TGTGCCTGGAGTCAGGGTACTATACCTAGCAATCAGCCCCAGCATTTT
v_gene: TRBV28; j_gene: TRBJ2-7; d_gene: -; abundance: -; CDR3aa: CASREPTNSYEQYF; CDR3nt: TGTGCCAGCAGGGAGCCGACAAACTCCTACGAGCAGTACTTC
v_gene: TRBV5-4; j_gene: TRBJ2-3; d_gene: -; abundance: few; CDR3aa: CASSSTPSTDTQYF; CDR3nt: TGTGCCAGCAGCTCGACTCCTAGCACAGATACGCAGTATTTT